This section outlines one T cell receptor (beta chain) sequence together with its context. The target antigen is unknown. The data were obtained in a study of immune heterogeneity within non-small cell lung tumors. Regarding the study as a whole: Each patient's tumor sites shared recurring identical dominant CDR3 beta clonotypes, and individual sites also carried their own high-frequency clones.

Multiplex PCR amplified the TCR beta CDR3 region. Its first round ran for roughly 9 cycles with 32 V and 13 J primers. Using its own MiXCR run on the multiplex PCR reads, TCRdb lists one record per CDR3 protein. This sample has some 15,000 distinct CDR3 sequences, with roughly 29% found just once. CDR3 length equals 18 residues. Germline CDR1 reads SEHNR; CDR2 reads FQNEAQ (reference sequence). With 5 bases clipped from V and 2 bases from J, the junction kept 7 bases outside the gene matches. The starting template was genomic DNA from bulk tumor, about 600 ng per sample. Several spatially distant biopsies were obtained per primary tumor intraoperatively. Newly diagnosed with untreated non-small cell lung cancer, the patients underwent curative surgery.

The origin of this receptor is a woman aged 45-59 years with non-small cell lung cancer. The sample comprised lung tumor tissue. The V call is TRBV7-9, the J call TRBJ2-2, with 14 bases fitting TRBD2. The DNA for the CDR3 is TGTGCCAGCAGCCCAGGACTAGCGGGGGGACTAAACACCGGGGAGCTGTTTTTT. As protein: CASSPGLAGGLNTGELFF.